These 26 T cell receptor beta chains were all obtained from the same sample, sequenced in a study of beta chain features in type 1 diabetes. General observations from the study: There was a moderate but significant shortening of TCRB CDR3s in all four CD4+ subsets of Type 1 diabetes patients.

No antigen is known for these receptors. Isolated RNA was reverse transcribed in full, so expressed TCRB transcripts were sequenced. Clones were read by immunoSEQ multiplex PCR, and TCRdb kept only the in-frame ones, dropping some. The sample has around 600,000 clones, around 12% seen once. The sample was naive CD4+ T cells from blood. These TCRs come from a man aged 30-40 years with type 1 diabetes.

This clone was seen more than once but under ten times. J is TRBJ1-2 and V is TRBV5-1; possibly TRBD1 for D (6 bases). The CDR3 loop spans 15 amino acids. V was clipped by 1 base and J by 6 bases, with 16 bases between them. Germline V CDR1 and CDR2: SGHRS, YFSETQ. The CDR3 DNA reads TGCGCCAGCAGCTTGCCCGGACCGGGGGGCGATGGCTACACCTTC. It codes for CASSLPGPGGDGYTF.

This clone was recorded a few times. The chain carries TRBV4-3 and TRBJ1-2; 8 bases map to TRBD1. Germline V gives CDR1 LGHNA, CDR2 YSLEER. V lost 1 base, J lost 7 bases, and 5 bases stayed unmatched. The CDR3 consists of 14 residues. The CDR3 region has the DNA TGCGCCAGCAGCCAAGCCGGGACAGGCTCTGGCTACACCTTC. It specifies CASSQAGTGSGYTF.

This clone was counted only a few times. The chain recombines TRBV20-1 with TRBJ1-2; perhaps TRBD1 as D (6 bases). This CDR3 is built from 11 residues. The germline CDR1 and CDR2 sequences are DFQATT and SNEGSKA (reference sequence). Here the CDR3 DNA reads TGCAGGATAGGGGGGGCCTATGGCTACACCTTC. It translates to CRIGGAYGYTF.

This clone was seen a few times. The chain links TRBV2 to TRBJ2-3; D is unresolved. V was shortened by 4 bases and J by 5 bases, with 10 bases between the two germline ends. This CDR3 is built from 13 residues. Germline V gene lookup returns CDR1 SNHLY and CDR2 FYNNEI. The CDR3 protein is CASSVRPVDTQYF. CDR3 nucleotide sequence: TGTGCCAGCAGTGTGCGGCCGGTAGATACGCAGTATTTT.

This clone appeared a few times. V gene TRBV20-1 combines with J gene TRBJ2-3; no reliable D call. This CDR3 is 8 amino acids long. The V gene lost 7 bases and the J gene lost 7 bases, with 3 bases spanning the gap. The germline V gene encodes CDR1 DFQATT and CDR2 SNEGSKA (reference sequence). This CDR3 reads CSVNTQYF. For the CDR3, the DNA is TGCAGTGTTAATACGCAGTATTTT.

V is TRBV7-9 and J is TRBJ2-7; 9 positions agree with TRBD1. After removal of 5 bases from V and 2 bases from J, the junction contained 1 base not matched to a gene. Per the germline V gene, CDR1 is SEHNR and CDR2 is FQNEAQ (reference sequence). The CDR3 runs 13 residues. CDR3: CASSTGGPYEQYF. The CDR3 DNA is TGTGCCAGCAGCACAGGGGGCCCCTACGAGCAGTACTTC.

This clone occurred a few times. The chain uses TRBV19 and TRBJ1-5, with 7 bases fitting TRBD1. The CDR3 totals 15 residues. Germline values: CDR1 LNHDA, CDR2 SQIVND (reference sequence). V shed 7 bases, J shed 4 bases, and the junction held 10 bases outside the gene matches. CDR3 sequence: CASKSVAGGNQPQHF. The CDR3 region has the DNA TGTGCCAGTAAATCGGTTGCAGGGGGTAATCAGCCCCAGCATTTT.

This clone has more than one count but fewer than ten. V and J are TRBV9 and TRBJ1-6; D gene unclear. This CDR3 contains 13 residues. CDR1 is SGDLS, CDR2 YYNGEE, per germline. Trimming removed 1 base at V and 10 bases at J, with 9 bases between. Here the CDR3 reads CASSVQLESPLHF. CDR3 coding DNA: TGTGCCAGCAGCGTACAGTTGGAATCACCCCTCCACTTT.

This clone showed up just a few times. The chain links TRBV9 to TRBJ1-2; 7 nucleotides align to TRBD1. The CDR3 is 15 residues long. J was trimmed by 4 bases and V by 4 bases; bases with no gene match: 10. Germline loops: CDR1 SGDLS, CDR2 YYNGEE. The CDR3 spells CASSPGDSSSYGYTF. For the CDR3, the DNA is TGTGCCAGCAGCCCTGGGGACAGCTCCTCCTATGGCTACACCTTC.

This clone was seen only a few times. Written as DNA, the CDR3 is TGTGCCAGCAGCTTAGGGGCCAACACCGGGGAGCTGTTTTTT. Translating it yields CASSLGANTGELFF. The chain is built from TRBV7-2 and TRBJ2-2; D not resolved. The CDR3 has 14 residues. CDR1 SGHTA and CDR2 FQGNSA come from the germline V gene. V was cut by 1 base and J by 2 bases, with 5 bases left in between. Supplemented by reference TRBV7-2 and TRBJ2-2, the full variable domain reads GAGVSQSPSNKVTEKGKDVELRCDPISGHTALYWYRQSLGQGLEFLIYFQGNSAPDKSGLPSDRFSAERTGGSVSTLTIQRTQQEDSAVYLCASSLGANTGELFFGEGSRLTVL.

The genes are TRBV15 and TRBJ1-5, with D uncertain. CDR3 size: 15 residues. Germline V lookup: CDR1 LNHNV, CDR2 YYDKDF (reference sequence). Deletions cut 4 bases from V and 0 bases from J, with 10 bases between. The CDR3 DNA reads as TGTGCCACCAGCACAGGACCTTATAGCAATCAGCCCCAGCATTTT. Translation gives CATSTGPYSNQPQHF. The variable domain in full, with the rest retrieved from reference TRBV15 and TRBJ1-5, is DAMVIQNPRYQVTQFGKPVTLSCSQTLNHNVMYWYQQKSSQAPKLLFHYYDKDFNNEADTPDNFQSRRPNTSFCFLDIRSPGLGDTAMYLCATSTGPYSNQPQHFGDGTRLSIL.

This clone has more than one count but fewer than ten. The chain recombines TRBV9 with TRBJ2-5, with a tentative D call TRBD1 (6 bases). This CDR3 comprises 15 residues. Per the germline V gene, CDR1 is SGDLS and CDR2 is YYNGEE. V shed 4 bases and J shed 1 base, with 14 bases lying between them. The CDR3 DNA reads TGTGCCAGCAGCCCTACGGGACATCTCCAAGAGACCCAGTACTTC. This codes for CASSPTGHLQETQYF.

The gene calls are TRBV2 and TRBJ2-2, with D perhaps matching TRBD1 (5 bases). The V end was cut by 6 bases, the J end by 1 base, with 12 bases between. This CDR3 is 15 amino acids long. In germline, CDR1 is SNHLY, CDR2 FYNNEI. This chain's CDR3 is CASRLGTGNTGELFF. The CDR3 DNA follows: TGTGCCAGCAGGCTGGGCACAGGGAACACCGGGGAGCTGTTTTTT.

V is TRBV7-2 and J is TRBJ1-1; D gene uncertain. The V gene lost 0 bases and the J gene lost 5 bases, with 13 bases spanning the gap. The germline V gene has CDR1 SGHTA and CDR2 FQGNSA. The CDR3 is 15 amino acids. The CDR3 DNA reads TGTGCCAGCAGCTTAGCCCCGACGTCGGTGACTGAAGCTTTCTTT. Translated, it gives CASSLAPTSVTEAFF. The full variable domain, completed using reference TRBV7-2 and TRBJ1-1, is GAGVSQSPSNKVTEKGKDVELRCDPISGHTALYWYRQSLGQGLEFLIYFQGNSAPDKSGLPSDRFSAERTGGSVSTLTIQRTQQEDSAVYLCASSLAPTSVTEAFFGQGTRLTVV.

The rearrangement uses TRBV4-2 and TRBJ2-1, with D possibly TRBD2 on 6 matching bases. Trimming took off 1 base at V and 2 bases at J, with 9 bases between the two ends. The CDR3 covers 15 residues. Germline CDR1 LGHNA, CDR2 YNFKEQ. CDR3: CASSQVGGPYNEQFF. The CDR3 DNA sequence: TGTGCCAGCAGCCAAGTCGGGGGACCCTACAATGAGCAGTTCTTC.

This chain uses TRBV9 with TRBJ1-2; TRBD1 agrees at 7 bases. This CDR3 has 15 amino acids. The J segment lost 0 bases and the V segment lost 2 bases, leaving 4 bases of the junction unmatched. The germline CDR1 and CDR2 sequences are SGDLS and YYNGEE. The CDR3 spells CASSVEGTANYGYTF. The DNA of the CDR3 is TGTGCCAGCAGCGTTGAAGGGACAGCTAACTATGGCTACACCTTC.

This clone was observed a few times. The rearrangement links TRBV27 to TRBJ1-4, with TRBD1 as a possible D gene (5 bases). The CDR3 totals 12 residues. The germline V gene encodes CDR1 MNHEY and CDR2 SMNVEV (reference sequence). The V and J ends lost 6 bases and 7 bases respectively, with 9 bases between them. The CDR3 spells CASRAGSEKLFF. The CDR3 coding sequence is TGTGCCAGCAGGGCAGGGTCTGAAAAACTGTTTTTT.

This clone was counted only a few times. This rearrangement joins TRBV9 to TRBJ1-4; the D gene is possibly TRBD1 (6 bases). Germline CDR1 reads SGDLS; CDR2 reads YYNGEE. The CDR3 covers 15 residues. V was clipped by 0 bases and J by 3 bases, with 9 bases between them. The CDR3 loop reads CASSVAQGPNEKLFF. The CDR3 bases are TGTGCCAGCAGCGTAGCACAGGGACCTAATGAAAAACTGTTTTTT.

This clone was counted a few times. The V and J genes are TRBV4-2 and TRBJ1-4; unclear D gene. This CDR3 spans 17 amino acids. V was cut by 1 base and J by 5 bases, with 17 bases left in between. Germline V CDR1 and CDR2: LGHNA, YNFKEQ. The CDR3 region is CASSQVIPGQQNEKLFF. The CDR3 bases are TGTGCCAGCAGCCAAGTCATCCCCGGGCAGCAGAATGAAAAACTGTTTTTT.

This clone was counted between two and nine times. The J gene is TRBJ1-6, the V gene TRBV9; 7 bases map to TRBD1. CDR3 size: 17 residues. V lost 0 bases and J lost 4; bases outside the gene matches: 7. CDR1 SGDLS and CDR2 YYNGEE come from the germline V gene. CDR3 sequence: CASSVGGGFGYNSPLHF. The DNA of the CDR3 is TGTGCCAGCAGCGTAGGAGGGGGCTTCGGATATAATTCACCCCTCCACTTT.

This clone was observed a handful of times. The chain links TRBV10-3 to TRBJ2-5; tentatively, D is TRBD1 (6 bases). V lost 0 bases and J 6 bases, leaving 11 bases between the germline ends. Germline V gives CDR1 ENHRY, CDR2 SYGVKD. The CDR3 covers 14 residues. This CDR3 is CAISESTGLKTQYF. CDR3 DNA sequence: TGTGCCATCAGTGAGTCAACAGGGTTAAAGACCCAGTACTTC.

The chain combines TRBV12-5 with TRBJ2-7; D is tentatively TRBD1 or TRBD2 (5 bases each). CDR1 is LGHNT, CDR2 FRNRAP, per germline. The V end was cut by 4 bases, the J end by 3 bases, with 19 bases between. The CDR3 runs 16 residues. The CDR3 protein is CASGSPGAGHNYEQYF. The CDR3 DNA reads TGTGCTAGTGGTTCGCCCGGGGCAGGCCATAACTACGAGCAGTACTTC.

This chain links TRBV9 with TRBJ2-2; TRBD1 aligns across 8 bases. The CDR3 loop spans 16 amino acids. Trimming took 0 bases from V and 9 from J; bases not matched to a gene: 10. The germline CDR1 and CDR2 sequences are SGDLS and YYNGEE. As DNA, the CDR3 is TGTGCCAGCAGCGTAGACCCCGGACAGGGCGTAAGGGAGCTGTTTTTT. This sequence encodes CASSVDPGQGVRELFF.

This clone was picked up a small number of times. The chain uses TRBV6-5 and TRBJ1-5; 7 nucleotides align to TRBD1. The germline V gene has CDR1 MNHEY and CDR2 SVGAGI. This CDR3 region has 14 residues. J lost 3 bases, V lost 5 bases, and 4 bases had no gene match. The CDR3 DNA follows: TGTGCCAGCAGTAGACAGGGCACCAATCAGCCCCAGCATTTT. Translation gives CASSRQGTNQPQHF.

This clone was recorded a few times. V gene TRBV9 combines with J gene TRBJ2-5, with a possible D match to TRBD1 (5 bases). CDR3 length equals 15 residues. V lost 0 bases and J lost 0, with 9 bases in between. CDR1 is SGDLS, CDR2 YYNGEE, per germline. CDR3 in DNA: TGTGCCAGCAGCGTAGAGGCAGGGTACCAAGAGACCCAGTACTTC. Its translation is CASSVEAGYQETQYF.

CDR3 in amino acids: CASRPPPDYEQYF. The CDR3 DNA follows: TGTGCCAGCAGGCCCCCCCCGGACTACGAGCAGTACTTC. V gene TRBV6-5 combines with J gene TRBJ2-7, with D unclear. Trimming stripped 6 bases from V and 3 bases from J, with 12 bases between. The germline CDR1 and CDR2 sequences are MNHEY and SVGAGI. The length of the CDR3 is 13 residues.